This passage covers 10 T cell receptor beta chains from one sample sequenced in a study of PD-1 blockade in classical Hodgkin lymphoma. The repertoire was sequenced with immunoSEQ multiplex PCR; TCRdb's copy has only in-frame clones and lacks some. The sample lists 50,000 to 65,000 clones, around nine tenths occurring once. The time point: cycle 4 day 1 (C4D1), after less than 7 weeks of nivolumab. Each and every patient relapsed after autologous stem cell transplantation, and patients got differing brentuximab vedotin exposure. The source was peripheral blood mononuclear cells (PBMCs), collected before the fourth cycle of nivolumab. Every receptor here comes from a human donor with classical Hodgkin lymphoma.

The genes are TRBV19 and TRBJ2-2; 7 bases align to TRBD1. CDR3 length: 15 amino acids. Looked up from germline, CDR1 is LNHDA and CDR2 is SQIVND (reference sequence). J gave up 0 bases and V 9 bases, and 7 bases lay outside the gene matches. The CDR3 DNA sequence: TGTGCCAGCCAACCCGGGACAGCGAACACCGGGGAGCTGTTTTTT. It codes for CASQPGTANTGELFF.

This clone was found once. The chain joins TRBV5-1 to TRBJ1-1; D perhaps matches TRBD1 (5 bases). CDR3 size: 16 residues. V lost 1 base and J lost 3, with 16 bases in between. The germline V gene encodes CDR1 SGHRS and CDR2 YFSETQ. CDR3 DNA: TGCGCCAGCAGCTTGAATAGAGCAGGAGGGGACACTGAAGCTTTCTTT. It encodes CASSLNRAGGDTEAFF.

The J gene is TRBJ2-6, the V gene TRBV18; 8 bases align to TRBD1. Per the germline V gene, CDR1 is KGHSH and CDR2 is LQKENI. V shed 2 bases, J shed 2 bases, and the junction held 11 bases outside the gene matches. The CDR3 spans 19 residues. CDR3 bases: TGTGCCAGCTCACCAGATGGGTTGGACAGGGTGGCTGGGGCCAACGTCCTGACTTTC. Its translation is CASSPDGLDRVAGANVLTF. The complete variable domain, with remaining parts taken from reference TRBV18 and TRBJ2-6, reads NAGVMQNPRHLVRRRGQEARLRCSPMKGHSHVYWYRQLPEEGLKFMVYLQKENIIDESGMPKERFSAEFPKEGPSILRIQQVVRGDSAAYFCASSPDGLDRVAGANVLTFGAGSRLTVL.

The chain recombines TRBV5-1 with TRBJ2-7, with TRBD1 as a possible D gene (6 bases). The ends were cut back, 0 bases at V and 2 bases at J, with 9 bases in the middle. Germline V gene sequence: CDR1 SGHRS, CDR2 YFSETQ. The length of the CDR3 is 14 residues. CDR3 sequence: CASSLDRATYEQYF. CDR3 sequence (DNA): TGCGCCAGCAGCTTGGACAGGGCCACCTACGAGCAGTACTTC.

V is TRBV7-8 and J is TRBJ2-5; D unresolved. The J call is uncertain, as TRBJ2-7 better fits the DNA end. CDR1 is SGHVS and CDR2 is FQNEAQ in the germline V gene. The CDR3 is made up of 13 amino acids. The CDR3 region has the DNA TGTGCCAGCAGCTTAGTCCGTACCTACGAGCAGTACTTC. Encoded protein: CASSLVRTYEQYF.

The chain recombines TRBV6-1 with TRBJ2-3, with D possibly called TRBD1 or TRBD2 (6 bases each). CDR1 and CDR2 (germline): MNHNS, SASEGT. This CDR3 spans 14 amino acids. Trimming removed 6 bases at V and 5 bases at J, with 15 bases between. The CDR3 region is CASRAGGGGDTQYF. The CDR3 DNA reads as TGTGCCAGCAGGGCAGGAGGGGGTGGAGATACGCAGTATTTT.

The rearrangement uses TRBV7-2 and TRBJ2-7; D is uncertain. Per the germline V gene, CDR1 is SGHTA and CDR2 is FQGNSA. V was pared by 1 base and J by 7 bases, with 14 bases between. CDR3 length equals 14 residues. CDR3 in amino acids: CASSLDWAVGEQYF. CDR3 coding DNA: TGTGCCAGCAGCTTAGATTGGGCAGTAGGTGAGCAGTACTTC.

This clone turned up a few times. The V and J genes are TRBV7-8 and TRBJ1-1, with TRBD1 identical over 8 bases. The germline gives CDR1 SGHVS, CDR2 FQNEAQ. Trimming removed 4 bases from V and 5 bases from J; junction bases left unmatched: 3. The CDR3 spans 13 residues. CDR3 nucleotide sequence: TGTGCCAGCAGCTCGACAGGGGCGACTGAAGCTTTCTTT. Translated, it gives CASSSTGATEAFF. The full variable domain, with the rest looked up from reference TRBV7-8 and TRBJ1-1, is GAGVSQSPRYKVAKRGQDVALRCDPISGHVSLFWYQQALGQGPEFLTYFQNEAQLDKSGLPSDRFFAERPEGSVSTLKIQRTQQEDSAVYLCASSSTGATEAFFGQGTRLTVV.

In this sample, this clone turned up a few times. V is TRBV5-1 and J is TRBJ1-6, with D perhaps TRBD1 (5 bases). V was trimmed by 3 bases and J by 10 bases, leaving 14 bases between them. This CDR3 has 14 amino acids. Germline-derived CDR1 and CDR2 are SGHRS and YFSETQ. The CDR3 is CASSSQGEPSPLHF. The CDR3 bases are TGCGCCAGCAGCTCCCAGGGAGAACCCTCACCCCTCCACTTT. Complete variable domain (other parts from reference TRBV5-1 and TRBJ1-6): KAGVTQTPRYLIKTRGQQVTLSCSPISGHRSVSWYQQTPGQGLQFLFEYFSETQRNKGNFPGRFSGRQFSNSRSEMNVSTLELGDSALYLCASSSQGEPSPLHFGNGTRLTVT.

The V and J genes are TRBV6-6 and TRBJ1-1, with 8 positions matching TRBD1. This CDR3 contains 12 residues. J lost 8 bases, V lost 6 bases, and 5 bases had no gene match. The germline CDR1 and CDR2 sequences are MNHNY and SVGAGI (reference sequence). For the CDR3, the DNA is TGTGCCAGCAGCCGGGACAGGCCGGAAGCTTTCTTT. Protein: CASSRDRPEAFF.